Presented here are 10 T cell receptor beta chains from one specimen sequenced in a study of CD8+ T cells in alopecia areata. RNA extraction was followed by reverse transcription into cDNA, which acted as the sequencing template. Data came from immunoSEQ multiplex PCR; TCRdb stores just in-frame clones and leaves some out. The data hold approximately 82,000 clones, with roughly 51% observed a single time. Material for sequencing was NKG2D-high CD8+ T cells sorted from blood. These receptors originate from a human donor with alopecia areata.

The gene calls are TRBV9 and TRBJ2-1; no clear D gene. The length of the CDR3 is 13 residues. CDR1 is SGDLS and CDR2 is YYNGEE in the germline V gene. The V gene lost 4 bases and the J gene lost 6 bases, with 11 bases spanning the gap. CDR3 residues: CASSPSGSNEQFF. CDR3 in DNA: TGTGCCAGCAGCCCGAGTGGAAGCAATGAGCAGTTCTTC.

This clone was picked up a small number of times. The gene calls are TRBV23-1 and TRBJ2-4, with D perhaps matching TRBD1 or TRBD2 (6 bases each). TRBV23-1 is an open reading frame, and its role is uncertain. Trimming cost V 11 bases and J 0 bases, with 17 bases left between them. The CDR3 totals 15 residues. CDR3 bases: TGCGCCCGGAGGGGGGTAGGGCTAGCCAAAAACATTCAGTACTTC. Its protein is CARRGVGLAKNIQYF.

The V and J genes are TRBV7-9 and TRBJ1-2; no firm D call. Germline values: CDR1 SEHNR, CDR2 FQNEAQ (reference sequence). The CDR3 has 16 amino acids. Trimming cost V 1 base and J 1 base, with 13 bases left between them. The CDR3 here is CASSLVGRQLNYGYTF. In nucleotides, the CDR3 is TGTGCCAGCAGCTTAGTAGGACGGCAACTTAACTATGGCTACACCTTC.

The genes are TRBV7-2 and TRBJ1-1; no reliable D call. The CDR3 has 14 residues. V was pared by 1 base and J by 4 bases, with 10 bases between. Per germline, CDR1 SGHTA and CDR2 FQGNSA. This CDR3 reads CASSLVWEGTEAFF. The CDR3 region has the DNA TGTGCCAGCAGCTTAGTGTGGGAAGGCACTGAAGCTTTCTTT.

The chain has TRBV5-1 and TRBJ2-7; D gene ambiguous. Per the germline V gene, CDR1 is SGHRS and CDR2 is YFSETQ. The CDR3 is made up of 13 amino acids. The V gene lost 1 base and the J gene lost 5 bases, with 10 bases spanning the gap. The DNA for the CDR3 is TGCGCCAGCAGCTTGAACCCGGCCGACGAGCAGTACTTC. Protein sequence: CASSLNPADEQYF.

The CDR3 loop is CASRDYEQYF. In nucleotides, the CDR3 is TGTGCCAGCAGAGACTACGAGCAGTACTTC. This chain uses TRBV28 with TRBJ2-7; D is undetermined. The CDR3 runs 10 residues. CDR1 is MDHEN, CDR2 SYDVKM, per germline. The V and J ends lost 6 bases and 3 bases respectively, with 3 bases between them.

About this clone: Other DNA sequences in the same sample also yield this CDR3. This CDR3 reads CASSGQGYEQYF. CDR3 DNA sequence: TGTGCCAGCAGCGGACAGGGGTACGAGCAGTACTTC. The chain couples TRBV9 to TRBJ2-7; TRBD1 matches 8 bases. Trimming cost V 3 bases and J 4 bases; bases outside gene matches: 0. The CDR3 is 12 amino acids. Germline CDR1 reads SGDLS; CDR2 reads YYNGEE.

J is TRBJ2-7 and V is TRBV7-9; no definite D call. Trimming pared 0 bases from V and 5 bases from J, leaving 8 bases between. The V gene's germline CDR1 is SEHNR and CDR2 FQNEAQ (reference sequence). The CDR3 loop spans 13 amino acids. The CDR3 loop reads CASSLALRDEQYF. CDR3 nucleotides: TGTGCCAGCAGCTTAGCTTTACGGGACGAGCAGTACTTC. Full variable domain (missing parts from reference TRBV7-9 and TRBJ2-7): DTGVSQNPRHKITKRGQNVTFRCDPISEHNRLYWYRQTLGQGPEFLTYFQNEAQLEKSRLLSDRFSAERPKGSFSTLEIQRTEQGDSAMYLCASSLALRDEQYFGPGTRLTVT.

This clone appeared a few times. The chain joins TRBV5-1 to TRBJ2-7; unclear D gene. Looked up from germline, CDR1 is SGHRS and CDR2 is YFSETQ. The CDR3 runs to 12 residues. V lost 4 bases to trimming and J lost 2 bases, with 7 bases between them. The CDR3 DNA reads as TGCGCCAGCAGCCAGGAGCCCTACGAGCAGTACTTC. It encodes CASSQEPYEQYF.

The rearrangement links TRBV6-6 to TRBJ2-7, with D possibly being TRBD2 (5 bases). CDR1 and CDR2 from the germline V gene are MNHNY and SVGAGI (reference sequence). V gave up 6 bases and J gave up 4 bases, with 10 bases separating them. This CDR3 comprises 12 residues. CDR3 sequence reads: CASRGERYEQYF. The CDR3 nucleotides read TGTGCCAGCAGAGGAGAGCGGTACGAGCAGTACTTC.